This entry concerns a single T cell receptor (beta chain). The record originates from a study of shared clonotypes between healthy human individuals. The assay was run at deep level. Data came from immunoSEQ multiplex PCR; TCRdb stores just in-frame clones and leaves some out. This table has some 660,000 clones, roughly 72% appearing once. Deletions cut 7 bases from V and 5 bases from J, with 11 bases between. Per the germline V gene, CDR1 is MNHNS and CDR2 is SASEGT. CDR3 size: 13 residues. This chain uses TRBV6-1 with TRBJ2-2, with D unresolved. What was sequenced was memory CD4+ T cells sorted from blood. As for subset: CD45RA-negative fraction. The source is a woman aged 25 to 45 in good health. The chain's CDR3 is CASTRAGTGELFF. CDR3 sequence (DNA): TGTGCCAGCACAAGGGCAGGAACCGGGGAGCTGTTTTTT.